Below are 3 T cell receptor beta chains sequenced from a single sample in a study of T-cell reconstitution after alpha-beta-depleted transplantation in children. Preparing the TCRbeta library involved the use of unique molecular identifiers. TCRdb re-analysed the PCR reads in MiXCR, keeping a single row per CDR3 protein. The sample shows over 550,000 distinct CDR3 sequences, about 11% of them seen only once. Source: PBMCs from the stem cell graft donor, taken from the stem cell graft. These TCRs come from a human donor who donated a stem cell graft to a child with acute myeloid leukemia.

This clonotype was counted a few times. The rearrangement links TRBV27 to TRBJ1-5, with TRBD1 matching 7 bases. Unmatched junction bases numbered 5, after V lost 5 bases and J lost 4 bases. Germline CDR1 and CDR2: MNHEY and SMNVEV (reference sequence). The CDR3 contains 14 residues. The CDR3 is CASSLKTGNQPQHF. The CDR3 coding sequence is TGTGCCAGCAGTCTAAAGACAGGGAATCAGCCCCAGCATTTT.

The chain couples TRBV3-1 to TRBJ2-2, with D perhaps being TRBD1 or TRBD2 (5 bases each). Per germline, CDR1 LGHDT and CDR2 YNNKEL (reference sequence). The CDR3 is 12 amino acids. Trimming left V 4 bases short and J 13 bases short, with 13 bases between. The CDR3 nucleotides are TGTGCCAGCAGCCCGGGACCCGCTTTGCTGTTTTTT. This encodes CASSPGPALLFF.

This clonotype was seen at least ten times. The chain couples TRBV29-1 to TRBJ2-1; D gene unclear. Trimming shortened V by 0 bases and J by 10 bases, and 13 bases separated the two germline ends. From germline, CDR1 is SQVTM and CDR2 ANQGSEA. This CDR3 region has 13 residues. The CDR3: CSVEERLPQEQFF. CDR3 in DNA: TGCAGCGTTGAAGAACGACTTCCACAGGAGCAGTTCTTC.